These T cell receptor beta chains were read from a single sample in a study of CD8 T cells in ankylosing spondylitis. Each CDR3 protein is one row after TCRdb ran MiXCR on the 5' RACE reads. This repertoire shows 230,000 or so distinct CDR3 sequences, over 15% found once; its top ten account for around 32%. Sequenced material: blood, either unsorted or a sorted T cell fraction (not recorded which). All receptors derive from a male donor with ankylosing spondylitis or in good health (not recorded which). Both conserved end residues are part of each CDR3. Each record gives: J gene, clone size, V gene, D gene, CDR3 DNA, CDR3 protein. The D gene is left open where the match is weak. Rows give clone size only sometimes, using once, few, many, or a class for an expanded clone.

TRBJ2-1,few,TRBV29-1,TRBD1,TGCAGCGTGGACAGGGGAGGCAATGAGCAGTTCTTC,CSVDRGGNEQFF
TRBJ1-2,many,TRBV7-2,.,TGTGCCAGCAGCCCTGATTCGGGGTCGGACTATGGCTACACCTTC,CASSPDSGSDYGYTF
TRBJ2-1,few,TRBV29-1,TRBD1,TGCAGCGTTGAAGGTCACAGGGGGACTCATGGTGAGCAGTTCTTC,CSVEGHRGTHGEQFF
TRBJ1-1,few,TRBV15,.,TGTGCCACCAGCTATGGGACGGTGAACACTGAAGCTTTCTTT,CATSYGTVNTEAFF
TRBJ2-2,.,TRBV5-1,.,TGCGCCAGCAGCTTAGGGTCGAGACAGTTGAACATCGGGGAGCTGTTTTTT,CASSLGSRQLNIGELFF
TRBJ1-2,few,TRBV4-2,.,TGTGCCAGCAGCCAAAATCGCGGCCCGGGCGACTATGGCTACACCTTC,CASSQNRGPGDYGYTF
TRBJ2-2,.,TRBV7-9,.,TGTGCCAGCAGCTTAGCTCCGGGAGATAACACCGGGGAGCTGTTTTTT,CASSLAPGDNTGELFF
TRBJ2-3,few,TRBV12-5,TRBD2,TGTGCTAGTGGCTCGGGGGGTGCAACAGATACGCAGTATTTT,CASGSGGATDTQYF
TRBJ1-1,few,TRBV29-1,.,TGCAGCGCGTTTGGAGGGAGTGGCACTGAAGCTTTCTTT,CSAFGGSGTEAFF
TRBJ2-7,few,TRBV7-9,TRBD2,TGTGCCAGCAGCTTACGCGGGACTAGCGAATCCTACGAGCAGTACTTC,CASSLRGTSESYEQYF
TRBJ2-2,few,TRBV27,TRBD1,TGTGCCAGCAGCCTAACTGTTGACAGGGCGAACACCGGGGAGCTGTTTTTT,CASSLTVDRANTGELFF
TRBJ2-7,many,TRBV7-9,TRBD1,TGTGCCAGCAGCTTAACCGGGACAGGGGACTCCTACGAGCAGTACTTC,CASSLTGTGDSYEQYF
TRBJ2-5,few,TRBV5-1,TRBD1,TGCGCCAGCAATTCAGGGACAGGGGGCGCCGGTCCCCAAGAGACCCAGTACTTC,CASNSGTGGAGPQETQYF
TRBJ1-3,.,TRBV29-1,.,TGCAGCGTTGTAAATTATGGAAACACCATATATTTT,CSVVNYGNTIYF
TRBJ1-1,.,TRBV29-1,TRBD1,TGCAGCGTGATCGACAGGGCGCTGGAGAACACTGAAGCTTTCTTT,CSVIDRALENTEAFF
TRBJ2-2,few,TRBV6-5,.,TGTGCCAGCAGTTACGTGCAGGGTGGCACCGGGGAGCTGTTTTTT,CASSYVQGGTGELFF
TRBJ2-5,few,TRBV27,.,TGTGCCAGCAGTTTTGGAGGGAGCACTTCAGGGACCCAGTACTTC,CASSFGGSTSGTQYF
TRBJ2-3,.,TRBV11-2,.,TGTGCCAGCAGCTCCTGGACTGACACAGATACGCAGTATTTT,CASSSWTDTDTQYF
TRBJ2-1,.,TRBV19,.,TGTGCCAGTAGTTTGGGTTTCTCCTACAATGAGCAGTTCTTC,CASSLGFSYNEQFF
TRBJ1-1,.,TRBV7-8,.,TGTGCCAGCAGCTTAGACGCCGCCGAGGTTAACACTGAAGCTTTCTTT,CASSLDAAEVNTEAFF
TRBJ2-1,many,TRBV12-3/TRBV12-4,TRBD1,TGTGCCAGCAGTCCCCCGATGACAGGGTTATACAATGAGCAGTTCTTC,CASSPPMTGLYNEQFF
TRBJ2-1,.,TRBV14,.,TGTGCCAGCAGCCAACTGACCGAATCGCAGTTCTTC,CASSQLTESQFF
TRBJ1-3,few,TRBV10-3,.,TGTGCCATCAGTGATCCGGGACGGCATGGAAACACCATATATTTT,CAISDPGRHGNTIYF
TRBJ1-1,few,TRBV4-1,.,TGCGCCAGCAGCCAAGTCCGAGGCACTGAAGCTTTCTTT,CASSQVRGTEAFF
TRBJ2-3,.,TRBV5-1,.,TGCGCCAGCAGCGGGAGTTCGAGCACAGATACGCAGTATTTT,CASSGSSSTDTQYF
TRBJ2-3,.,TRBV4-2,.,TGTGCCAGCAGCCAAGAATCTGGGCTCCCCCTAGGGCAGTATTTT,CASSQESGLPLGQYF
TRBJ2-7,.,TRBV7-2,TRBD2,TGCGCCAGCAGCGCAGGACTAGCGGGAGGGCCCTACGAGCAGTACTTC,CASSAGLAGGPYEQYF
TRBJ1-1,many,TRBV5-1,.,TGCGCCAGCAGCTTGGATAGCAGGGTGGGCGGCACTGAAGCTTTCTTT,CASSLDSRVGGTEAFF
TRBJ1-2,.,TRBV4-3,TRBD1,TGCGCCAGCAGCCAAGACTGGACAGGCCCTAAAGGCTACACCTTC,CASSQDWTGPKGYTF
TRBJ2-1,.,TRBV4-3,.,TGCGCCAGCAGCCAAGGGTCTTCCACCTACAATGAGCAGTTCTTC,CASSQGSSTYNEQFF
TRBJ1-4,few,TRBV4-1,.,TGCGCCAGCAGCCAAGTCGGTCCCGGCCCGAATGAAAAACTGTTTTTT,CASSQVGPGPNEKLFF
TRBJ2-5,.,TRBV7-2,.,TGTGCCAGCAGCTTAGAACCAGCGGACTTACAAGAGACCCAGTACTTC,CASSLEPADLQETQYF
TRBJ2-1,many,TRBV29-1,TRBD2,TGCAGCGTTGAGGGGCTCGGGACTAGCGGCCTCAATGAGCAGTTCTTC,CSVEGLGTSGLNEQFF
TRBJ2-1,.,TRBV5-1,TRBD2,TGCGCCAGCAGCAATCGACTAGCGGGCTCCTACAATGAGCAGTTCTTC,CASSNRLAGSYNEQFF
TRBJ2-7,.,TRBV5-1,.,TGCGCCAGCAGCTTGGGGCAGATCTCCTACGAGCAGCACTTC,CASSLGQISYEQHF
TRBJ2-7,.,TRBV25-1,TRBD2,TGTGCCACCGGGACTAGCGGGGCTAGCTCCTACGAGCAGTACTTC,CATGTSGASSYEQYF
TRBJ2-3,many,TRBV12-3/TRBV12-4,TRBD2,TGTGCCAGTCGAATAGCGGGAGTGACAGATACGCAGTATTTT,CASRIAGVTDTQYF
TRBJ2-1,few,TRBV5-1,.,TGCGCCAGCAGCCCGGGCACTGGGAGCTCCTACAATGAGCAGTTCTTC,CASSPGTGSSYNEQFF
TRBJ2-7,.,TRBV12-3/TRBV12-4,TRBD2,TGTGCCAGCAGCCCCACCGGGACTAGCGTCTCCTACGAGCAGTACTTC,CASSPTGTSVSYEQYF
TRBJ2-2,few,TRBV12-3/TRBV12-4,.,TGTGCCAGCAGTTTCTGGGAGAACACCGGGGAGCTGTTTTTT,CASSFWENTGELFF
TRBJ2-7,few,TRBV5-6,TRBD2,TGTGCCAGCAGCTTGGCTAGCGGGAACGAGCAGTACTTC,CASSLASGNEQYF
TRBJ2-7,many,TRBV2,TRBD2,TGTGCCAGCAGTGAAGGACTAGCGGGGTTCTACGAGCAGTACTTC,CASSEGLAGFYEQYF
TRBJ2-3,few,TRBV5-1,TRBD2,TGCGCCAGCAGCTGGGACCCGGGACTAGCAACAGATACGCAGTATTTT,CASSWDPGLATDTQYF
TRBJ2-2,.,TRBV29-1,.,TGCAGCGTCCATACCACCGGGGAGCTGTTTTTT,CSVHTTGELFF
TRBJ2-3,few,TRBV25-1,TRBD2,TGTGCCAGCAGTGAACCCTCTCTAGCGGGGTCAGATACGCAGTATTTT,CASSEPSLAGSDTQYF
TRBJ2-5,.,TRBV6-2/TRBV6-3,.,TGTGCCAGCAGTTACCTGGGGGAAAGCGGAGAGACCCAGTACTTC,CASSYLGESGETQYF
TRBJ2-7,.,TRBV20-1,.,TGCAGTGCTAGAGAGGGGGGGAGGGGGCCCTCCTACGAGCAGTACTTC,CSAREGGRGPSYEQYF
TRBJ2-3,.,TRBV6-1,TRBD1,TGTGCCAGCAGACTAACTGGGACAGGGGTCACAGATACGCAGTATTTT,CASRLTGTGVTDTQYF
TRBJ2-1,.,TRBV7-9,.,TGTGCCAGCAGCTCTCCGGTGGAGTACAATGAGCAGTTCTTC,CASSSPVEYNEQFF
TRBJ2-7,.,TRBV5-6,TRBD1,TGTGCCAGCAGATCCGACAGGGGCTACGAGCAGTACTTC,CASRSDRGYEQYF
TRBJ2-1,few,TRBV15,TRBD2,TGTGCCACCAGCCATCCGGGGGGGGACCATAACTCCTACAATGAGCAGTTCTTC,CATSHPGGDHNSYNEQFF
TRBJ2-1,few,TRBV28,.,TGTGCCAGCAGTTTAAGAAGCGTACGGGATGAGCAGTTCTTC,CASSLRSVRDEQFF
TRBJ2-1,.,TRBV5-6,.,TGTGCCAGCAGCTTGGCCCGAGGTTACTACAATGAGCAGTTCTTC,CASSLARGYYNEQFF
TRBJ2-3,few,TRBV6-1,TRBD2,TGTGCCAGCAGACCTCGGACTAGCAGCCTCACAGATACGCAGTATTTT,CASRPRTSSLTDTQYF
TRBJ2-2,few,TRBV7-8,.,TGTGCCAGCAGCTTAGCCATCGTCCCGGACACCGGGGAGCTGTTTTTT,CASSLAIVPDTGELFF
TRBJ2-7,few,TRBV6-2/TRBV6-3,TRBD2,TGTGCCAGCACTTTAACTAGCGGGAGCGCCTACGAGCAGTACTTC,CASTLTSGSAYEQYF
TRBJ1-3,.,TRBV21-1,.,TGTGCCAGCAGCACGTCGACAGGGGAAAACACCATATATTTT,CASSTSTGENTIYF